These 5 T cell receptor beta chains share one sample of origin, sequenced in a study of T-cell memory formation after mild COVID-19. A single record per CDR3 protein comes from TCRdb applying MiXCR to the 5' RACE reads. This sample has 150,000 to 200,000 distinct CDR3 sequences; around 10% occur once, and the top ten carry 3.5% to 4.5%. The sequencing sample was made of PBMCs or a T cell subset sorted from them (not recorded which). Receptors originate from a man younger than 35 who had mild COVID-19 (a few samples of this study predate the infection). Cell type and time point are not known.

This clonotype was seen at least ten times. This chain uses TRBV7-9 with TRBJ2-5; 8 nucleotides line up with TRBD1. Germline trimming cut 1 base from V and 5 bases from J; bases unmatched to any gene: 12. This CDR3 has 17 amino acids. Germline assignment: CDR1 SEHNR and CDR2 FQNEAQ (reference sequence). CDR3 nucleotides: TGTGCCAGCAGCTTAGAGGCAGGGGGCGTTTGGAGGGAGACCCAGTACTTC. This translates into CASSLEAGGVWRETQYF.

This clonotype was seen ten or more times. The chain has TRBV12-3 or TRBV12-4 and TRBJ2-3; 7 bases are a match to TRBD1. V gave up 6 bases and J gave up 0 bases; unmatched junction bases: 3. This CDR3 is 14 amino acids long. CDR3: CASRVTGSTDTQYF. The CDR3 DNA reads as TGTGCCAGCAGAGTGACAGGGAGCACAGATACGCAGTATTTT.

Ten or more counts support this clonotype. This sequence joins TRBV20-1 and TRBJ2-3; perhaps D is TRBD1 or TRBD2 (5 bases each). Germline CDR1 reads DFQATT; CDR2 reads SNEGSKA (reference sequence). This CDR3 has 15 residues. V lost 6 bases to trimming and J lost 2 bases, with 18 bases between them. The CDR3 nucleotides read TGCAGTGCCGCTACCCCCGGGGACGTCACAGATACGCAGTATTTT. Its translation is CSAATPGDVTDTQYF.

This clonotype was recorded at least ten times. This chain links TRBV30 with TRBJ2-1; D uncertain. CDR1 is GTSNPN and CDR2 is SVGIG in the germline V gene (reference sequence). V lost 4 bases and J 4 bases, leaving 11 bases between the germline ends. CDR3 length: 13 residues. The CDR3 is CAWMGQEYNEQFF. The CDR3, as DNA: TGTGCCTGGATGGGTCAGGAATACAATGAGCAGTTCTTC.

This clonotype was seen many times. The CDR3 is CASSLGDRLTYEQYF. The CDR3 coding sequence is TGCGCCAGCAGCTTGGGGGACCGATTGACCTACGAGCAGTACTTC. The chain links TRBV5-1 to TRBJ2-7; D might be TRBD1 or TRBD2, each matching 5 bases. Germline lookup yields CDR1 SGHRS and CDR2 YFSETQ. V gave up 0 bases and J gave up 2 bases, with 12 bases separating them. The CDR3 is made up of 15 amino acids.